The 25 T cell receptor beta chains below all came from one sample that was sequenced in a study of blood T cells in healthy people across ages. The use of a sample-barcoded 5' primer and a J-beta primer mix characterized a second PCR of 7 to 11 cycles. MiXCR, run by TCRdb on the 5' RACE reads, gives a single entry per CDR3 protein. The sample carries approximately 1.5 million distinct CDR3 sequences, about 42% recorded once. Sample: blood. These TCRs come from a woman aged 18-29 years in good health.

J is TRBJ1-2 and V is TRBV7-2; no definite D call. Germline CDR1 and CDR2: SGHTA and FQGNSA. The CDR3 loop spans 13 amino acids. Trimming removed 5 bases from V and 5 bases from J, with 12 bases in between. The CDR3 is CASSPSNIYGYTF. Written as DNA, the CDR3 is TGTGCCAGCAGCCCCTCGAATATATATGGCTACACCTTC. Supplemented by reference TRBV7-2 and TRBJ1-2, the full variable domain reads GAGVSQSPSNKVTEKGKDVELRCDPISGHTALYWYRQSLGQGLEFLIYFQGNSAPDKSGLPSDRFSAERTGGSVSTLTIQRTQQEDSAVYLCASSPSNIYGYTFGSGTRLTVV.

The CDR3 loop reads CATSGLSLTDEQFF. Here the CDR3 DNA reads TGTGCCACTTCGGGACTCTCTCTGACAGATGAGCAGTTCTTC. The gene calls are TRBV6-2 or TRBV6-3 and TRBJ2-1, with D possibly being TRBD2 (6 bases). V was clipped by 10 bases and J by 8 bases, with 21 bases between them. The CDR3 spans 14 residues. Germline lookup yields CDR1 MNHEY and CDR2 SVGEGT.

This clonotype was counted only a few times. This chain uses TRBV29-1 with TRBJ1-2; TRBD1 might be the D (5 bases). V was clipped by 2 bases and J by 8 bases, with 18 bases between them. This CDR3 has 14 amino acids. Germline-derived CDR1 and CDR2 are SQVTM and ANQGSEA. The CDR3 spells CSVERGGGMEGYTF. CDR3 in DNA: TGCAGCGTTGAAAGGGGCGGGGGGATGGAAGGCTACACCTTC.

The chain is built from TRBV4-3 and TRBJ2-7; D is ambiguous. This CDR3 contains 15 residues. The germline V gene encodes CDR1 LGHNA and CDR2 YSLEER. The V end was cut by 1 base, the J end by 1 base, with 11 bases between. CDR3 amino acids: CASSQGQLKSYEQYF. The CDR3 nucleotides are TGCGCCAGCAGCCAAGGACAACTGAAATCCTACGAGCAGTACTTC.

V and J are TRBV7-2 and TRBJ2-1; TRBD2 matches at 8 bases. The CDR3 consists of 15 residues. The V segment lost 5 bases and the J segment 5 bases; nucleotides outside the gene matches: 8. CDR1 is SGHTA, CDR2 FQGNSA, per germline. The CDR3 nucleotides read TGTGCCAGCAGCCGGGGGGGGCGTGCAGACAATGAGCAGTTCTTC. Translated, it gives CASSRGGRADNEQFF.

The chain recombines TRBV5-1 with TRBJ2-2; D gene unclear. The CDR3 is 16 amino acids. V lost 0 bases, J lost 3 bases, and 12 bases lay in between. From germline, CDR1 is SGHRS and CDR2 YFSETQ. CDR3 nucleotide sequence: TGCGCCAGCAGCTTGGGGCAACTACAATACACCGGGGAGCTGTTTTTT. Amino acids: CASSLGQLQYTGELFF.

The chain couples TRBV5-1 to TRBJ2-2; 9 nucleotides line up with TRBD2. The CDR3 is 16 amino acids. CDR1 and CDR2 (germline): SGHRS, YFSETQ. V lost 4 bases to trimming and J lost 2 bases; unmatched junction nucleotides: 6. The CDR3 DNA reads TGCGCCAGCAGCCACCCTAGCGGGGTTAACACCGGGGAGCTGTTTTTT. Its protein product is CASSHPSGVNTGELFF.

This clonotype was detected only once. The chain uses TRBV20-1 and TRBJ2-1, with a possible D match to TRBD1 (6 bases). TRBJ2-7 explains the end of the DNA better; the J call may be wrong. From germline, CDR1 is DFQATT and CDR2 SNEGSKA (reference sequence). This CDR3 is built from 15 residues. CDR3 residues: CSARGAGTLYNEQYF. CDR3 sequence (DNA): TGCAGTGCTAGGGGGGCAGGGACCCTTTACAATGAGCAGTACTTC.

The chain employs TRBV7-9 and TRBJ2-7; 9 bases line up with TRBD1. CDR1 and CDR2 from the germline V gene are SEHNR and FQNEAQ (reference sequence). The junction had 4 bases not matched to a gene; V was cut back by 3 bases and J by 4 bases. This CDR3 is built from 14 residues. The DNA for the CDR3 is TGTGCCAGCAGCTTCACAGGGGGCGAATACGAGCAGTACTTC. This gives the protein CASSFTGGEYEQYF.

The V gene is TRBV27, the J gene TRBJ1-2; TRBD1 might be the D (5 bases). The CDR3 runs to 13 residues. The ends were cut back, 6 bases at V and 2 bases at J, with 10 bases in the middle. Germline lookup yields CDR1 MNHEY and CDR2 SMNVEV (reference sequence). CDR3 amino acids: CASRGAGNYGYTF. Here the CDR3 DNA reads TGTGCCAGCAGAGGAGCAGGGAACTATGGCTACACCTTC.

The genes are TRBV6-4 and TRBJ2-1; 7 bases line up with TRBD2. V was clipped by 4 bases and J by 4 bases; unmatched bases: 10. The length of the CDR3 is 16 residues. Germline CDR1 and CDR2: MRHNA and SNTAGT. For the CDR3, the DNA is TGTGCCAGCAGTGTGTACTCTAGCGGACCATACAATGAGCAGTTCTTC. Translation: CASSVYSSGPYNEQFF.

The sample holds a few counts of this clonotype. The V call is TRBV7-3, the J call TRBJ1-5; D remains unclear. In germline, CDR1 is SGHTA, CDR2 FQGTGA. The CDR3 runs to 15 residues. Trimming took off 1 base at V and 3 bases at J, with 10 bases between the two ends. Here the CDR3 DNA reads TGTGCCAGCAGCTTAATGGCTGGAGCCAATCAGCCCCAGCATTTT. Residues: CASSLMAGANQPQHF. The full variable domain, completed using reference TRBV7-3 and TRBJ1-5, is GAGVSQTPSNKVTEKGKYVELRCDPISGHTALYWYRQSLGQGPEFLIYFQGTGAADDSGLPNDRFFAVRPEGSVSTLKIQRTERGDSAVYLCASSLMAGANQPQHFGDGTRLSIL.

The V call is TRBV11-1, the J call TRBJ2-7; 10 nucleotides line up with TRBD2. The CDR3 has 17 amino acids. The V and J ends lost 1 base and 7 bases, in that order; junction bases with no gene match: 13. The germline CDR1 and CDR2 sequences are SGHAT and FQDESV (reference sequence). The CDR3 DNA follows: TGTGCCAGCAGCTTAGGGACTAGCGGACAGCTCTACAATGAGCAGTACTTC. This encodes CASSLGTSGQLYNEQYF.

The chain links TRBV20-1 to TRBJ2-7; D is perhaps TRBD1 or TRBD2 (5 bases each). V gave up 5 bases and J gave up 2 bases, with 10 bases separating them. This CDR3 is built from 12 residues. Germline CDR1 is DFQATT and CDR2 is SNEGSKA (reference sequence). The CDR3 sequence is CSAAEGTYEQYF. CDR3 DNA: TGCAGTGCTGCAGAGGGGACCTACGAGCAGTACTTC.

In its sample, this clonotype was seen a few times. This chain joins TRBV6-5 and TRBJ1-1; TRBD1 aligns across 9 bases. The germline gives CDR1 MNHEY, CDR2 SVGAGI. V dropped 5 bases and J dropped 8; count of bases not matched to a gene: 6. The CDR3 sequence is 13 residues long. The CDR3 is CASSRDRVGEAFF. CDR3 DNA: TGTGCCAGCAGTAGGGACAGGGTCGGAGAAGCTTTCTTT.

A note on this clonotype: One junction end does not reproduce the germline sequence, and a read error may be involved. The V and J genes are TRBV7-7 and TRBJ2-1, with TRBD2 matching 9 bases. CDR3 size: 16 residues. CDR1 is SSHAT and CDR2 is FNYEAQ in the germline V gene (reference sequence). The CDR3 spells CASSFAPGTSWNEQFF. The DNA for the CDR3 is TGTGCTAGCAGCTTTGCCCCCGGGACTAGCTGGAATGAGCAGTTCTTC.

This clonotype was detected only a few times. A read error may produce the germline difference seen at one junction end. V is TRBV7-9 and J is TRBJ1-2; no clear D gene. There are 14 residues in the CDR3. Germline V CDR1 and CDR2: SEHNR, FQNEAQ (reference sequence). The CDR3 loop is CASSRGLTNYGHTF. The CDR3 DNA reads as TGTGCCAGCAGCCGTGGACTGACTAACTATGGCCACACCTTC.

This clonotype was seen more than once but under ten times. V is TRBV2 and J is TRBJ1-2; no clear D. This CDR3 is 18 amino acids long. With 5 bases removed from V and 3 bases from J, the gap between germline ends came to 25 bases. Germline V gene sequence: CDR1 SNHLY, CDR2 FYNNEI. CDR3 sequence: CASSTLTRRVNWDYGYTF. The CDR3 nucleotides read TGTGCCAGCAGTACCTTGACGAGGAGGGTAAATTGGGACTATGGCTACACCTTC.

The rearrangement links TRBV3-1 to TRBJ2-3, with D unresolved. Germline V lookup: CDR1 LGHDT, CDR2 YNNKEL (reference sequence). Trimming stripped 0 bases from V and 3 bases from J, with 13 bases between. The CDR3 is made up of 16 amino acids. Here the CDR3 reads CASSQDRATRTDTQYF. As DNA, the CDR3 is TGTGCCAGCAGCCAAGATAGGGCCACACGGACAGATACGCAGTATTTT.

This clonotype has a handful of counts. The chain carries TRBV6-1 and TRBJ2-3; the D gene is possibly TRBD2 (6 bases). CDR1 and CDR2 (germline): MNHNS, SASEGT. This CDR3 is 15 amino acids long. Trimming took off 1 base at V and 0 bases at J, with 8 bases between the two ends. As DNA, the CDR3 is TGTGCCAGCAGTGAAGTGCGGGGCAGCACAGATACGCAGTATTTT. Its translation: CASSEVRGSTDTQYF.

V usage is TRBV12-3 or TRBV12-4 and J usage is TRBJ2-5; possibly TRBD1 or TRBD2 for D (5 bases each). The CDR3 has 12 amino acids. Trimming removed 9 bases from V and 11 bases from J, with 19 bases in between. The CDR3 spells CARFGASHEQYF. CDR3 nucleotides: TGTGCCAGGTTCGGGGCCTCGCATGAGCAGTACTTC.

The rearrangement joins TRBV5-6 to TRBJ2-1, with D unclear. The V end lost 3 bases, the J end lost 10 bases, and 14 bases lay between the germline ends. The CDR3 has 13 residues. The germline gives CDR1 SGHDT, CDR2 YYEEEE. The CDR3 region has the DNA TGTGCCAGCAGCTGGCAAGTGCACCACGAGCAGTTCTTC. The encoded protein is CASSWQVHHEQFF.

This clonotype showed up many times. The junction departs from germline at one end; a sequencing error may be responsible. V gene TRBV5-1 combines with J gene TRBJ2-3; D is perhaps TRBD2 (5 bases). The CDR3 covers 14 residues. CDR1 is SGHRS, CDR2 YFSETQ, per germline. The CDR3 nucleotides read TGTGCCAGCAGCTTAGGAGGCTACACAGATACGCAGTATTTT. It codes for CASSLGGYTDTQYF.

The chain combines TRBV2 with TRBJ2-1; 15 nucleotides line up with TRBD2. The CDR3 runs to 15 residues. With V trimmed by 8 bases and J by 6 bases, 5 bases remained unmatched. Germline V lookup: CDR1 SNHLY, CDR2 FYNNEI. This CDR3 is CASGRTSGGANEQFF. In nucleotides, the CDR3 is TGTGCCAGCGGGAGGACTAGCGGGGGGGCCAATGAGCAGTTCTTC.

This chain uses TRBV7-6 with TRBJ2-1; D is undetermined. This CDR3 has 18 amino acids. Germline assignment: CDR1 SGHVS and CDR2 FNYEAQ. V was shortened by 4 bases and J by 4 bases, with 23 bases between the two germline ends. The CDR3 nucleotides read TGTGCCAGCAGCTCCTTCACCCATAGTAGTCCTGGATACAATGAGCAGTTCTTC. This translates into CASSSFTHSSPGYNEQFF.